This is a list of T cell receptor beta chains from one sample in a study of vaccination and CD4 T cells after COVID-19. TCRdb re-analysed the PCR reads in MiXCR, keeping a single row per CDR3 protein. The sample consists of roughly 15,000 distinct CDR3 sequences, roughly 41% of them appearing once. These receptors' targets are unknown. The sample consisted of CD4+ T cells from blood, cultured in vitro, taken before SARS-CoV-2 vaccination. The receptors were gathered from a human donor who received a COVID-19 vaccine. The CDR3 runs from the conserved cysteine through the conserved F or W. The D gene is left open where the match is weak. The listing skips clone size in some rows; elsewhere it reads once, few, many or a size class.

>NA|TRBJ1-3|TRBV12-3/TRBV12-4|NA
CASSLFGSGNTIYF
TGTGCCAGCAGTTTATTTGGTTCTGGAAACACCATATATTTT
>NA|TRBJ1-5|TRBV6-1|NA
CASSEAGRLGSDQPQHF
TGTGCCAGCAGTGAAGCGGGTAGGCTAGGGTCGGACCAGCCCCAGCATTTT
>NA|TRBJ2-5|TRBV27|TRBD1
CASRGTGVETQYF
TGTGCCAGCAGAGGGACAGGGGTAGAGACCCAGTACTTC
>NA|TRBJ2-3|TRBV11-3|NA
CASSSGALTDTQYF
TGTGCCAGCAGCTCCGGGGCCCTCACAGATACGCAGTATTTT
>few|TRBJ2-7|TRBV7-2|NA
CASSLGVSYEQYF
TGTGCCAGCAGCTTAGGGGTCTCCTACGAGCAGTACTTC
>once|TRBJ2-2|TRBV19|NA
CASSMGRGTGELFF
TGTGCCAGTAGTATGGGTAGGGGAACCGGGGAGCTGTTTTTT
>NA|TRBJ1-1|TRBV25-1|NA
CASSEWEGTEAFF
TGTGCCAGCAGTGAATGGGAGGGTACTGAAGCTTTCTTT
>few|TRBJ1-5|TRBV19|NA
CASSLINTGDNQPQHF
TGTGCCAGTAGTCTAATAAATACAGGAGACAATCAGCCCCAGCATTTT
>NA|TRBJ1-5|TRBV30|NA
CAWSPDRNQPQHF
TGTGCCTGGAGTCCCGACAGGAATCAGCCCCAGCATTTT
>NA|TRBJ2-2|TRBV19|TRBD2
CASVAGLNTGELFF
TGTGCCAGTGTAGCGGGCCTGAACACCGGGGAGCTGTTTTTT
>NA|TRBJ2-5|TRBV6-7|NA
CASSYSGPPTSSQETQYF
TGTGCCAGCAGTTACTCGGGTCCACCTACTAGCTCCCAAGAGACCCAGTACTTC
>NA|TRBJ2-5|TRBV30|NA
CAWSHLLSSSGRQETQYF
TGTGCCTGGAGCCACCTCCTCTCCTCTTCGGGACGGCAAGAGACCCAGTACTTC
>few|TRBJ2-7|TRBV30|NA
CAWSTGEGSYEQYF
TGTGCCTGGAGTACTGGCGAGGGCTCCTACGAGCAGTACTTC
>few|TRBJ2-7|TRBV7-2|TRBD2
CASSTSGRETQYF
TGTGCCAGCAGTACTAGCGGGAGGGAGACTCAGTACTTC
>few|TRBJ1-3|TRBV6-1|NA
CASSDFSSGNTIYF
TGTGCCAGCAGTGATTTCTCCTCTGGAAACACCATATATTTT
>NA|TRBJ1-4|TRBV18|NA
CASSPPNANQKLFF
TGTGCCAGCTCACCACCGAATGCGAATCAAAAACTGTTTTTT
>NA|TRBJ2-5|TRBV9|TRBD2
CASSVNRGGPEETQYF
TGTGCCAGCAGCGTAAATCGCGGGGGGCCGGAAGAGACCCAGTACTTC
>NA|TRBJ2-3|TRBV20-1|TRBD2
CSARISGGAADTQYF
TGCAGTGCTAGGATAAGCGGGGGGGCGGCAGATACGCAGTATTTT
>NA|TRBJ2-1|TRBV19|NA
CASSIGGYLSYNEQFF
TGTGCCAGTAGTATAGGGGGGTATTTGTCCTACAATGAGCAGTTCTTC
>few|TRBJ2-1|TRBV27|TRBD2
CASSLRLAGSPLHNEQFF
TGTGCCAGCAGTTTAAGGCTAGCGGGGTCCCCATTACACAATGAGCAGTTCTTC
>few|TRBJ2-1|TRBV20-1|TRBD2
CSASFGGMYNEQFF
TGCAGTGCTAGCTTCGGGGGGATGTACAATGAGCAGTTCTTC
>NA|TRBJ1-2|TRBV12-3/TRBV12-4|NA
CASSLEAVYGYTF
TGTGCCAGCAGTTTAGAGGCGGTCTATGGCTACACCTTC
>NA|TRBJ2-7|TRBV6-1|TRBD1
CASSQRDSTYEQYF
TGTGCCAGCAGTCAGAGGGACAGTACCTACGAGCAGTACTTC
>NA|TRBJ2-1|TRBV19|TRBD1
CASSVRTGTYNEQFF
TGTGCCAGTAGTGTCCGGACAGGGACCTACAATGAGCAGTTCTTC
>NA|TRBJ1-6|TRBV30|NA
CAWRVTGRNNSPLHF
TGTGCCTGGAGAGTGACAGGACGGAATAATTCACCCCTCCACTTT
>once|TRBJ2-7|TRBV24-1|TRBD1
CATSDSGTGVYEQYF
TGTGCCACCAGTGATTCCGGGACAGGGGTATACGAGCAGTACTTC
>NA|TRBJ2-7|TRBV27|NA
CASSRSEFSYEQYF
TGTGCCAGCAGTCGGTCGGAGTTCTCCTACGAGCAGTACTTC
>NA|TRBJ1-5|TRBV12-5|NA
CASGLAGERTAYSNQPQHF
TGTGCTAGTGGTTTGGCGGGAGAACGGACAGCTTATAGCAATCAGCCCCAGCATTTT
>NA|TRBJ2-5|TRBV10-2|NA
CASSESREVQETQYF
TGCGCCAGCAGTGAGTCGAGAGAGGTCCAAGAGACCCAGTACTTC
>NA|TRBJ1-2|TRBV19|NA
CASSLRGATYYGYTF
TGTGCCAGTAGTCTCCGGGGAGCAACTTACTATGGCTACACCTTC
>few|TRBJ2-6|TRBV6-1|TRBD1
CASSRTGLISGANVLTF
TGTGCCAGCAGCCGGACAGGGTTGATCTCTGGGGCCAACGTCCTGACTTTC
>few|TRBJ1-2|TRBV25-1|TRBD1
CASSGGQGNYGYTF
TGTGCCAGCAGTGGGGGACAGGGGAACTATGGCTACACCTTC
>NA|TRBJ1-2|TRBV30|NA
CAWRTRTPSYTF
TGTGCCTGGAGAACACGGACACCTTCCTACACCTTC
>NA|TRBJ1-1|TRBV27|NA
CASSLLMTSRGEAFF
TGTGCCAGCAGTTTACTGATGACGTCCCGGGGTGAAGCTTTCTTT